These T cell receptor beta chains were read from a single sample in a study of blood T cell repertoires in COVID-19. Produced via immunoSEQ multiplex PCR; TCRdb's table is partial and in-frame only. The profile shows more than 70,000 clones, roughly 86% of them singletons. The specimen was peripheral blood. Source of these receptors: a man aged 50-60 years with active or convalescent COVID-19. CDR3s include the opening cysteine and the closing phenylalanine or tryptophan. The D gene is left open where the match is weak. Size values are once, few and many counts, or a class for expanded clones, and some rows have none.

D: NA
J: TRBJ1-2
size: NA
V: TRBV5-1
CDR3: CATSDSAANYGYTF
DNA: TGCGCCACCAGCGACAGTGCAGCTAACTATGGCTACACCTTC

D: TRBD2
J: TRBJ2-5
size: NA
V: TRBV6-2/TRBV6-3
CDR3: CASSYSTGGDLETQYF
DNA: TGTGCCAGCAGTTACTCGACTGGGGGGGACCTCGAGACCCAGTACTTC

D: TRBD1
J: TRBJ2-1
size: NA
V: TRBV7-6
CDR3: CASSSQRDRFYNEQFF
DNA: TGTGCCAGCAGCTCCCAAAGGGACAGATTTTACAATGAGCAGTTCTTC

D: TRBD1
J: TRBJ2-1
size: NA
V: TRBV6-6
CDR3: CASSPWTGGSNEQFF
DNA: TGTGCCAGCAGCCCTTGGACAGGGGGGTCGAATGAGCAGTTCTTC

D: NA
J: TRBJ2-1
size: NA
V: TRBV18
CDR3: CASSPMADPSYNEQFF
DNA: TGTGCCAGCTCACCAATGGCAGATCCCTCCTACAATGAGCAGTTCTTC

D: TRBD1
J: TRBJ2-5
size: NA
V: TRBV5-4
CDR3: CASSFMTGGLETQYF
DNA: TGTGCCAGCAGCTTTATGACAGGGGGGCTGGAGACCCAGTACTTC

D: NA
J: TRBJ2-2
size: NA
V: TRBV16
CDR3: CASSQRGNTGELFF
DNA: TGTGCCAGCAGCCAACGGGGTAACACCGGGGAGCTGTTTTTT

D: TRBD1
J: TRBJ1-6
size: few
V: TRBV6-6
CDR3: CASSRQGSPLHF
DNA: TGTGCCAGCAGCCGACAGGGCTCACCCCTCCACTTT

D: NA
J: TRBJ2-3
size: NA
V: TRBV14
CDR3: CASSPAQGYTDTQYF
DNA: TGTGCCAGCAGCCCGGCACAGGGTTACACAGATACGCAGTATTTT

D: TRBD1
J: TRBJ1-5
size: NA
V: TRBV5-6
CDR3: CASSLRDRNQPQHF
DNA: TGTGCCAGCAGCTTGAGGGACAGAAATCAGCCCCAGCATTTT

D: TRBD2
J: TRBJ2-1
size: NA
V: TRBV7-2
CDR3: CASSLSGAFYNEQFF
DNA: TGTGCCAGCAGCTTAAGCGGGGCGTTTTACAATGAGCAGTTCTTC

D: NA
J: TRBJ1-3
size: NA
V: TRBV19
CDR3: CASTQSPSGFRDTIYF
DNA: TGTGCCAGTACTCAAAGCCCGTCGGGGTTCCGCGACACCATATATTTT

D: NA
J: TRBJ2-2
size: NA
V: TRBV7-9
CDR3: CASSLGRANTGELFF
DNA: TGTGCCAGCAGCTTAGGGAGGGCGAACACCGGGGAGCTGTTTTTT

D: NA
J: TRBJ2-3
size: NA
V: TRBV6-4
CDR3: CATFPRQNQKYF
DNA: TGTGCCACCTTTCCGAGACAGAATCAAAAGTATTTT

D: NA
J: TRBJ1-4
size: few
V: TRBV11-2
CDR3: CASSPSGFATNEKLFF
DNA: TGTGCCAGCAGCCCCTCAGGGTTTGCAACTAATGAAAAACTGTTTTTT

D: TRBD2
J: TRBJ2-1
size: few
V: TRBV14
CDR3: CASSDGLAGIYNEQFF
DNA: TGTGCCAGCAGCGATGGACTAGCGGGGATCTACAATGAGCAGTTCTTC

D: NA
J: TRBJ2-3
size: NA
V: TRBV24-1
CDR3: CATSDADYLDTQYF
DNA: TGTGCCACCAGTGACGCCGACTACCTCGATACGCAGTATTTT

D: NA
J: TRBJ1-2
size: NA
V: TRBV6-1
CDR3: CASSDRSYGYTF
DNA: TGTGCCAGCAGTGATCGGAGTTATGGCTACACCTTC

D: NA
J: TRBJ2-4
size: NA
V: TRBV27
CDR3: CASSFVQGDIQYF
DNA: TGTGCCAGCAGTTTTGTTCAGGGCGACATTCAGTACTTC

D: NA
J: TRBJ1-4
size: NA
V: TRBV18
CDR3: CASSPFDRFNEKLFF
DNA: TGTGCCAGCTCACCCTTCGACAGGTTCAATGAAAAACTGTTTTTT

D: NA
J: TRBJ2-2
size: NA
V: TRBV5-1
CDR3: CASHPGQGDTGELFF
DNA: TGCGCCAGCCATCCGGGACAAGGTGACACCGGGGAGCTGTTTTTT

D: NA
J: TRBJ1-1
size: NA
V: TRBV27
CDR3: CASGLPGGEAFF
DNA: TGTGCCAGCGGCCTTCCGGGAGGTGAAGCTTTCTTT

D: NA
J: TRBJ2-3
size: NA
V: TRBV11-2
CDR3: CASSLGLPSTDTQYF
DNA: TGTGCCAGCAGCTTGGGACTCCCTAGCACAGATACGCAGTATTTT

D: TRBD2
J: TRBJ2-1
size: NA
V: TRBV7-8
CDR3: CASSLSGDLAGMQFF
DNA: TGTGCCAGCAGCTTAAGCGGGGATCTAGCGGGGATGCAGTTCTTC

D: TRBD1
J: TRBJ2-1
size: NA
V: TRBV7-2
CDR3: CASSLDRGLVGNEQFF
DNA: TGTGCCAGCAGCTTAGACAGGGGGCTGGTCGGTAATGAGCAGTTCTTC

D: NA
J: TRBJ1-1
size: NA
V: TRBV12-3/TRBV12-4
CDR3: CASSLAETTEAFF
DNA: TGTGCCAGCAGTTTGGCGGAAACCACTGAAGCTTTCTTT

D: NA
J: TRBJ1-6
size: NA
V: TRBV15
CDR3: CATSSLGGNSPLHF
DNA: TGTGCCACCAGCAGTCTCGGAGGAAATTCACCCCTCCACTTT

D: TRBD2
J: TRBJ2-3
size: NA
V: TRBV5-1
CDR3: CASSSETSGGAQYF
DNA: TGCGCCAGCAGCTCTGAGACTAGCGGGGGCGCGCAGTATTTT

D: NA
J: TRBJ1-1
size: NA
V: TRBV7-9
CDR3: CASSRNGGSTEAFF
DNA: TGTGCCAGCAGCAGAAACGGGGGGTCCACTGAAGCTTTCTTT

D: TRBD1
J: TRBJ1-1
size: NA
V: TRBV11-1
CDR3: CASSLGTGNTEAFF
DNA: TGTGCCAGCAGCCTGGGGACAGGGAACACTGAAGCTTTCTTT

D: NA
J: TRBJ1-1
size: NA
V: TRBV10-1
CDR3: CASSGEAGRYTEAFF
DNA: TGCGCCAGCAGTGGTGAGGCAGGGCGATACACTGAAGCTTTCTTT